The 27 T cell receptor beta chains below were found in one sample sequenced in a study of T-cell memory formation after mild COVID-19. In TCRdb, the 5' RACE reads were re-called with MiXCR into one record per CDR3 protein. The data hold about 100,000 distinct CDR3 sequences, with around 15% observed a single time. The sample was PBMCs or a T cell subset sorted from them (not recorded which). These receptors were obtained from a man younger than 35 who had mild COVID-19 (a few samples of this study predate the infection). Cell type and time point are not known.

This chain links TRBV7-6 with TRBJ2-1; D unclear. The CDR3 is 14 residues long. Trimming stripped 1 base from V and 6 bases from J, with 10 bases between. Germline V gives CDR1 SGHVS, CDR2 FNYEAQ. CDR3 protein: CASSLDFQANEQFF. The CDR3 region has the DNA TGTGCCAGCAGCTTAGATTTCCAGGCCAATGAGCAGTTCTTC.

The CDR3 reads CASSKRQWCYEQYV. As DNA, the CDR3 is TGTGCCAGCAGCAAAAGGCAGTGGTGCTACGAGCAGTACGTC. J is TRBJ2-7 and V is TRBV21-1. TRBV21-1 represents a pseudogene. This CDR3 contains 14 residues.

The chain is built from TRBV7-9 and TRBJ1-4; 8 bases are shared with TRBD1. The CDR3 covers 15 residues. Per germline, CDR1 SEHNR and CDR2 FQNEAQ (reference sequence). J gave up 7 bases and V 5 bases, and 9 bases lay outside the gene matches. CDR3 residues: CASSPEGQGGEKLFF. The CDR3 nucleotides read TGTGCCAGCAGCCCGGAAGGACAGGGAGGTGAAAAACTGTTTTTT.

The rearrangement joins TRBV7-9 to TRBJ2-6, with D unclear. CDR3 length equals 16 residues. The germline V gene has CDR1 SEHNR and CDR2 FQNEAQ (reference sequence). Trimming stripped 4 bases from V and 0 bases from J, with 10 bases between. CDR3 DNA: TGTGCCAGCAGCTCCGCAGATGACTCTGGGGCCAACGTCCTGACTTTC. Translated, it gives CASSSADDSGANVLTF.

This clonotype has just a few counts. The rearrangement links TRBV7-9 to TRBJ2-5; D gene uncertain. The germline V and J ends were trimmed by 2 bases and 2 bases, with 6 bases remaining between them. This CDR3 is 13 amino acids long. CDR1 is SEHNR, CDR2 FQNEAQ, per germline (reference sequence). CDR3 DNA: TGTGCCAGCAGCTTACCCTCGCAAGAGACCCAGTACTTC. Translated: CASSLPSQETQYF.

This clonotype appeared a few times. The J gene is TRBJ2-2, the V gene TRBV27, with D maybe TRBD1 (5 bases). The CDR3 spans 15 residues. CDR1 and CDR2 from the germline V gene are MNHEY and SMNVEV (reference sequence). Trimming removed 2 bases at V and 3 bases at J, with 10 bases between. CDR3 DNA: TGTGCCAGCAGTTTAGGGGCCAGCTACACCGGGGAGCTGTTTTTT. Amino acids: CASSLGASYTGELFF.

A few counts support this clonotype. The chain recombines TRBV7-2 with TRBJ1-1; 9 positions agree with TRBD1. The CDR3 covers 16 residues. CDR1 is SGHTA and CDR2 is FQGNSA in the germline V gene. Trimming at V came to 4 bases and at J to 3 bases, leaving 9 bases not matched to a gene. CDR3 nucleotide sequence: TGTGCCAGCAGCTCCCCGGGACAGGGCTCGGACACTGAAGCTTTCTTT. Translating gives CASSSPGQGSDTEAFF.

The chain links TRBV4-1 to TRBJ1-1; D is unclear. Trimming pared 1 base from V and 0 bases from J, leaving 3 bases between. Germline V gene sequence: CDR1 MGHRA, CDR2 YSYEKL. The CDR3 consists of 13 residues. CDR3 in DNA: TGCGCCAGCAGCCAAGTATTGAACACTGAAGCTTTCTTT. Protein product: CASSQVLNTEAFF.

This clonotype has ten or more counts. V usage is TRBV4-2 and J usage is TRBJ2-1; tentative D call: TRBD2 (5 bases). V was pared by 0 bases and J by 2 bases, with 11 bases between. Germline V CDR1 and CDR2: LGHNA, YNFKEQ. The CDR3 covers 16 residues. CDR3 sequence reads: CASSQESGTPYNEQFF. The CDR3 coding sequence is TGTGCCAGCAGCCAAGAATCGGGAACCCCCTACAATGAGCAGTTCTTC.

This clonotype was detected ten times or more. The chain is built from TRBV27 and TRBJ2-5; either TRBD1 or TRBD2 may fit D (5 bases each). The CDR3 totals 16 residues. Trimming shortened V by 2 bases and J by 4 bases, and 17 bases separated the two germline ends. Germline values: CDR1 MNHEY, CDR2 SMNVEV (reference sequence). The CDR3 coding sequence is TGTGCCAGCAGTTTAATCGGGACCACAAGCGGAGAGACCCAGTACTTC. It codes for CASSLIGTTSGETQYF.

V and J are TRBV7-9 and TRBJ1-2; D call uncertain. Looked up from germline, CDR1 is SEHNR and CDR2 is FQNEAQ (reference sequence). Trimming took off 6 bases at V and 7 bases at J, with 21 bases between the two ends. This CDR3 has 15 amino acids. CDR3 coding DNA: TGTGCCAGCAGGGAAATAGAGTTTGTCGGACTTGGCTACACCTTC. Protein sequence: CASREIEFVGLGYTF.

V usage is TRBV4-2 and J usage is TRBJ2-1; the D is unclear. V lost 0 bases and J 6 bases, leaving 6 bases between the germline ends. The CDR3 contains 13 residues. The germline V gene encodes CDR1 LGHNA and CDR2 YNFKEQ. DNA of the CDR3: TGTGCCAGCAGCCAAGATGCCGTCAATGAGCAGTTCTTC. Translation: CASSQDAVNEQFF.

The chain has TRBV7-9 and TRBJ2-7; 11 bases line up with TRBD2. The CDR3 sequence is 15 residues long. V was clipped by 4 bases and J by 2 bases; unmatched bases: 4. Germline V lookup: CDR1 SEHNR, CDR2 FQNEAQ (reference sequence). CDR3 residues: CASSSTSGGPYEQYF. CDR3 DNA: TGTGCCAGCAGCTCAACTAGCGGGGGCCCCTACGAGCAGTACTTC.

The genes are TRBV5-1 and TRBJ1-5; D may be TRBD1 (5 bases). CDR3 length: 15 residues. V lost 3 bases, J lost 3 bases, and 13 bases lay in between. Germline V gene sequence: CDR1 SGHRS, CDR2 YFSETQ. The CDR3 DNA follows: TGCGCCAGCAGCTCCACCGGGGCCATCAATCAGCCCCAGCATTTT. Encoded protein: CASSSTGAINQPQHF.

The chain joins TRBV4-1 to TRBJ2-7; D is possibly TRBD1 or TRBD2 (6 bases each). The CDR3 totals 15 residues. V was clipped by 1 base and J by 2 bases, with 12 bases between them. Germline V CDR1 and CDR2: MGHRA, YSYEKL. CDR3 residues: CASSQVIGGPYEQYV. The CDR3 coding sequence is TGCGCCAGCAGCCAAGTTATCGGGGGCCCCTACGAGCAGTACGTC.

This clonotype was seen only a few times. V usage is TRBV12-3 or TRBV12-4 and J usage is TRBJ2-7; D is uncertain. V lost 5 bases to trimming and J lost 4 bases, with 12 bases between them. The CDR3 covers 13 residues. The CDR3 here is CASSPLGSYEQYF. CDR3 coding DNA: TGTGCCAGCAGTCCCTTGGGCAGTTACGAGCAGTACTTC.

This clonotype has only a few counts. One junction end disagrees with the germline gene, perhaps due to a read error. The J gene is TRBJ2-1, the V gene TRBV12-3 or TRBV12-4, with 10 bases lining up with TRBD2. This CDR3 spans 15 amino acids. CDR3 region: CASSLAGAVYNEQFF. Written as DNA, the CDR3 is TGTGCCAGCAGTCTAGCGGGGGCCGTCTACAATGAGCAGTTCTTC.

This chain uses TRBV4-2 with TRBJ1-4; D remains unclear. Trimming left V 0 bases short and J 6 bases short, with 17 bases between. The CDR3 runs to 17 residues. Germline V CDR1 and CDR2: LGHNA, YNFKEQ. The CDR3 DNA is TGTGCCAGCAGCCAAGACTCCCGCATCCGGTGGGATGAAAAACTGTTTTTT. It translates to CASSQDSRIRWDEKLFF.

The chain is built from TRBV7-9 and TRBJ1-2; D not resolved. Germline loops: CDR1 SEHNR, CDR2 FQNEAQ (reference sequence). Trimming cost V 3 bases and J 4 bases, with 18 bases left between them. CDR3 size: 16 residues. In DNA, the CDR3 is TGTGCCAGCAGCTTCTCGGGAGTCATTACGGCCTATGGCTACACCTTC. Its protein product is CASSFSGVITAYGYTF.

This clonotype was picked up a small number of times. This rearrangement joins TRBV23-1 to TRBJ1-1; D gene ambiguous. TRBV23-1 is known as an ORF, though its function is uncertain. The CDR3 is 13 amino acids. Deletions cut 4 bases from V and 7 bases from J, with 13 bases between. CDR3 in amino acids: CASSLPGRVEAFF. In DNA form, the CDR3 reads TGCGCCAGCAGTCTCCCCGGACGTGTTGAAGCTTTCTTT.

This clonotype was seen a handful of times. The chain couples TRBV9 to TRBJ1-3; 8 bases match TRBD1. Germline CDR1 reads SGDLS; CDR2 reads YYNGEE. V shed 0 bases, J shed 2 bases, and the junction held 4 bases outside the gene matches. This CDR3 spans 16 amino acids. DNA of the CDR3: TGTGCCAGCAGCGTAGACACAGGGGGTACTGGAAACACCATATATTTT. Amino acid sequence: CASSVDTGGTGNTIYF.

This clonotype was observed a few times. The chain employs TRBV4-3 and TRBJ2-3; D remains ambiguous. This CDR3 is built from 16 residues. Trimming pared 0 bases from V and 4 bases from J, leaving 14 bases between. Germline CDR1 LGHNA, CDR2 YSLEER. The CDR3 sequence: CASSQEHSDRPDTQYF. In DNA form, the CDR3 reads TGCGCCAGCAGCCAAGAGCATTCGGACCGCCCAGATACGCAGTATTTT.

This chain uses TRBV3-1 with TRBJ2-2, with D possibly called TRBD1 or TRBD2 (6 bases each). The ends were cut back, 0 bases at V and 9 bases at J, with 14 bases in the middle. Germline CDR1 is LGHDT and CDR2 is YNNKEL (reference sequence). The CDR3 spans 15 residues. The CDR3, as DNA: TGTGCCAGCAGCCAAGATGAGGGGGGTTCGTGGGAGCTGTTTTTT. It yields the protein CASSQDEGGSWELFF.

This clonotype has a handful of counts. V is TRBV6-6 and J is TRBJ2-5; 9 bases align to TRBD1. The ends lost 5 bases at V and 4 bases at J; junction bases unmatched: 2. Germline CDR1 MNHNY, CDR2 SVGAGI (reference sequence). The CDR3 is 13 residues long. In nucleotides, the CDR3 is TGTGCCAGCAGTCTGGACAGGGGAGAGACCCAGTACTTC. Its translation: CASSLDRGETQYF.

V gene TRBV6-5 combines with J gene TRBJ2-7, with D hard to call. Germline-derived CDR1 and CDR2 are MNHEY and SVGAGI. Trimming removed 0 bases from V and 7 bases from J, with 13 bases in between. The CDR3 runs 14 residues. The CDR3 DNA follows: TGTGCCAGCAGTTACTCGGCAGGTTCGAGGGAGCAGTACGTC. Its translation: CASSYSAGSREQYV.

This sequence joins TRBV12-3 or TRBV12-4 and TRBJ2-1, with D possibly being TRBD2 (5 bases). The germline V and J ends were trimmed by 7 bases and 0 bases, with 13 bases remaining between them. This CDR3 comprises 15 residues. The CDR3 protein is CASTGEANSYNEQFF. The CDR3 DNA reads TGTGCCAGCACCGGGGAAGCCAACTCCTACAATGAGCAGTTCTTC.

This clonotype was seen more than once but under ten times. The rearrangement joins TRBV4-1 to TRBJ2-2; D ambiguous. V was shortened by 0 bases and J by 0 bases, with 5 bases between the two germline ends. The CDR3 consists of 15 residues. CDR1 and CDR2 (germline): MGHRA, YSYEKL. This CDR3 reads CASSQETANTGELFF. The CDR3 DNA sequence: TGCGCCAGCAGCCAAGAAACAGCGAACACCGGGGAGCTGTTTTTT.